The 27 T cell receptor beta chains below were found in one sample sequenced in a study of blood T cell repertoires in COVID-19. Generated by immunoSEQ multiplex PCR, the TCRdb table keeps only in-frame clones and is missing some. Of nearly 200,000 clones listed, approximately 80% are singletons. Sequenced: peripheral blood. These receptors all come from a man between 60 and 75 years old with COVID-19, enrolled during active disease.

CDR3 protein: CASSQGPIGTSHEQYF. The CDR3 nucleotides read TGTGCCAGCAGCCAAGGACCGATAGGGACTAGCCACGAGCAGTACTTC. This chain joins TRBV4-2 and TRBJ2-7, with 9 positions matching TRBD2. CDR1 is LGHNA and CDR2 is YNFKEQ in the germline V gene. V trimming: 1 base; J trimming: 5 bases; junction bases outside the gene matches: 9. This CDR3 region has 16 residues.

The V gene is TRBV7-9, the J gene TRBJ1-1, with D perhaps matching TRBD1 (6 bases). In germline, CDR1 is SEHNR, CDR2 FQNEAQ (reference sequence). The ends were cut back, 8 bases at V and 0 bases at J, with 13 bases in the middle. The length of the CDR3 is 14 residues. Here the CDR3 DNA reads TGTGCCAGCTTTCAGGGGCGGGTGAACACTGAAGCTTTCTTT. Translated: CASFQGRVNTEAFF.

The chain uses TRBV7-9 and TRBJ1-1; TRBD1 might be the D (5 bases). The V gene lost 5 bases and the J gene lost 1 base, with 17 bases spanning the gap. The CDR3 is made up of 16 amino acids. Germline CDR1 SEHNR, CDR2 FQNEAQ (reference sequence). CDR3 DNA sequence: TGTGCCAGCAGCCTCGATGGGGCGGGACGGAACACTGAAGCTTTCTTT. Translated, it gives CASSLDGAGRNTEAFF.

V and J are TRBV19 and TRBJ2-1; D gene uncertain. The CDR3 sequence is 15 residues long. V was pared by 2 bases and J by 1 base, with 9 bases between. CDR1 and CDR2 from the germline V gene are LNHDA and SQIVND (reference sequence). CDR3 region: CASSIMEYSYNEQFF. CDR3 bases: TGTGCCAGTAGTATAATGGAGTATTCCTACAATGAGCAGTTCTTC.

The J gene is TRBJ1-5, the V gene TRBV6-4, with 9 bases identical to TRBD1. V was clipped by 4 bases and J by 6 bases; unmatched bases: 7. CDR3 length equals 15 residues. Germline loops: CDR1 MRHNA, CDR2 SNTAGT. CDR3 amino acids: CASSVDRGSGQPQHF. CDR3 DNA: TGTGCCAGCAGTGTGGACAGGGGCAGCGGTCAGCCCCAGCATTTT.

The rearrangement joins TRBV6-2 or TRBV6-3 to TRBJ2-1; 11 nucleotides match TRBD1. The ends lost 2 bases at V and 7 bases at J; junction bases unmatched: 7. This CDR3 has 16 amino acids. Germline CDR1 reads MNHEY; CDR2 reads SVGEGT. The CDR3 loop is CASSYTGQGARNEQFF. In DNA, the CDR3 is TGTGCCAGCAGTTACACCGGACAGGGGGCGCGAAATGAGCAGTTCTTC.

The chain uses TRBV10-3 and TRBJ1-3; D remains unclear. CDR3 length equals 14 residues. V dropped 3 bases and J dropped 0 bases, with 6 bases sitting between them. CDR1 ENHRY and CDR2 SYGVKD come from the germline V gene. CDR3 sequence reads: CAISEQSSGNTIYF. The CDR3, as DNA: TGTGCCATCAGTGAACAGAGCTCTGGAAACACCATATATTTT.

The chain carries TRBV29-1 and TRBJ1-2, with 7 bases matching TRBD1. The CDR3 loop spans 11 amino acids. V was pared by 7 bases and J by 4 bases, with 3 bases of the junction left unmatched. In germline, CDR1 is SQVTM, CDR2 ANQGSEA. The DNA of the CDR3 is TGCAGCGCCGACAGGGCCTATGGCTACACCTTC. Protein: CSADRAYGYTF.

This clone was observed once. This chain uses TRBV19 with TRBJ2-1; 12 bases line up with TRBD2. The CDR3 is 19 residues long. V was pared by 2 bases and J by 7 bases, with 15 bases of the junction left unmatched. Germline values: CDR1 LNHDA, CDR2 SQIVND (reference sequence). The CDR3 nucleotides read TGTGCCAGTAGTATAACCCGCGGACTAGCGGGGCGTCGAAGGAATGAGCAGTTCTTC. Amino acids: CASSITRGLAGRRRNEQFF.

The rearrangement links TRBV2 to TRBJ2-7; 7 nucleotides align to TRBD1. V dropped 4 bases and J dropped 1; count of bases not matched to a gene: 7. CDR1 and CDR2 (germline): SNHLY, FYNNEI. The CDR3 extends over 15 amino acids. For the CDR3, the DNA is TGTGCCAGCAGTGCCCTCCCGGACAGGTCCTACGAGCAGTACTTC. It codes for CASSALPDRSYEQYF.

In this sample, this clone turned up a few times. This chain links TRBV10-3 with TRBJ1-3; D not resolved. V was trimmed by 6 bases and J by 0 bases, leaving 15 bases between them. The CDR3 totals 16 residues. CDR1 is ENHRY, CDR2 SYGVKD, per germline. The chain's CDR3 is CAISPLLATSGNTIYF. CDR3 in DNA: TGTGCCATCAGCCCCCTCTTGGCAACCTCTGGAAACACCATATATTTT.

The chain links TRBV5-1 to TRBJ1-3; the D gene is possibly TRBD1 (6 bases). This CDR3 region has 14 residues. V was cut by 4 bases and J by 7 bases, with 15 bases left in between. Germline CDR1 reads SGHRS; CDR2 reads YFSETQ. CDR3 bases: TGCGCCAGCAGCCTGGACAGTACCTTTAACACCATATATTTT. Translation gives CASSLDSTFNTIYF.

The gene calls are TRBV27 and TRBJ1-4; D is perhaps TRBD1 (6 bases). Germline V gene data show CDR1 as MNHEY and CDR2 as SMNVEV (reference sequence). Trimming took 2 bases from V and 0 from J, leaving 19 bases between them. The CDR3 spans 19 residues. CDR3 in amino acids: CASSLTRRLRGATNEKLFF. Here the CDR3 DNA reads TGTGCCAGCAGTTTAACTCGTCGTCTCAGGGGCGCAACTAATGAAAAACTGTTTTTT.

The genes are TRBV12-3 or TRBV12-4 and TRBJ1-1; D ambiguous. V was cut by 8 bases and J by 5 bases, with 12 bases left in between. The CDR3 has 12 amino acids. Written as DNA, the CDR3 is TGTGCCAGCGGACTTGGGAAGACTGAAGCTTTCTTT. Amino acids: CASGLGKTEAFF.

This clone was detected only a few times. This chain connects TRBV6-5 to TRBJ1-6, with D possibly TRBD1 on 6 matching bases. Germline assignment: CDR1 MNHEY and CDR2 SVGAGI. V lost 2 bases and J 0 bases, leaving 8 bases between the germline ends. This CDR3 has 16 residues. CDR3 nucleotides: TGTGCCAGCAGTTACGGGACAAGCTCCTATAATTCACCCCTCCACTTT. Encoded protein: CASSYGTSSYNSPLHF.

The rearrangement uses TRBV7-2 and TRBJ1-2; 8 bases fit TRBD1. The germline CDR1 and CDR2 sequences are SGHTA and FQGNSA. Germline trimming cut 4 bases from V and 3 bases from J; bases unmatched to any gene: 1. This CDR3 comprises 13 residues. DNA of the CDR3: TGTGCCAGCAGCTGGGGACAGGACTATGGCTACACCTTC. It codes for CASSWGQDYGYTF.

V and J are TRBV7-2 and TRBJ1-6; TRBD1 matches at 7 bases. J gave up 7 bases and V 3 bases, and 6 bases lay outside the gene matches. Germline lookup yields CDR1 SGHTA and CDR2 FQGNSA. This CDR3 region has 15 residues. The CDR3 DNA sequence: TGTGCCAGCAGCTTGACAGGGATGGGGAATTCACCCCTCCACTTT. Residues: CASSLTGMGNSPLHF.

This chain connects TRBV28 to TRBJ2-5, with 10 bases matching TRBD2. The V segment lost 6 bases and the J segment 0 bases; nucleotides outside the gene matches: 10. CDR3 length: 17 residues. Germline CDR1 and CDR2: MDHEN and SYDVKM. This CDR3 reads CASRGALAGLYQETQYF. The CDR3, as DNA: TGTGCCAGCAGAGGGGCACTAGCGGGACTGTACCAAGAGACCCAGTACTTC.

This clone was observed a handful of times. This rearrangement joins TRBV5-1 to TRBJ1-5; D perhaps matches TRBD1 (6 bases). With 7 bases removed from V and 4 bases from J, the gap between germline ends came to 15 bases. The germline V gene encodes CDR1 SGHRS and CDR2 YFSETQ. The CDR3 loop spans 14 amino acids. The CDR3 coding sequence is TGCGCCAGCTCCGAGGGGGGGGGAAATCAGCCCCAGCATTTT. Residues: CASSEGGGNQPQHF.

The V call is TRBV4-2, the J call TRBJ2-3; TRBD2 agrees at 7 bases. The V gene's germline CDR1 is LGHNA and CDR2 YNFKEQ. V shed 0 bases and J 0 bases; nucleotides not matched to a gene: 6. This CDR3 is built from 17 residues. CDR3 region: CASSQEPSGVSTDTQYF. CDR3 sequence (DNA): TGTGCCAGCAGCCAAGAACCCAGCGGGGTCAGCACAGATACGCAGTATTTT.

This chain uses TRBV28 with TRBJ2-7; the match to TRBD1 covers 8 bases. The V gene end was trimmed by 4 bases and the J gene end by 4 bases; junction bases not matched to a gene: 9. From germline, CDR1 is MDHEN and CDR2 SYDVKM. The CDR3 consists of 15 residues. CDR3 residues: CASSSTDRGRYEQYF. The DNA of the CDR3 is TGTGCCAGCAGTTCGACTGACAGGGGTCGGTACGAGCAGTACTTC.

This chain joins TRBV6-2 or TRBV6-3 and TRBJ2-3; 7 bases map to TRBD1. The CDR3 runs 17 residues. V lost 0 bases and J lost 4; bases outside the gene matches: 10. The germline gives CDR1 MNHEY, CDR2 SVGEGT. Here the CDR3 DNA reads TGTGCCAGCAGTTACTCGCCGACAGGGAAGGTGTCAGATACGCAGTATTTT. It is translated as CASSYSPTGKVSDTQYF.

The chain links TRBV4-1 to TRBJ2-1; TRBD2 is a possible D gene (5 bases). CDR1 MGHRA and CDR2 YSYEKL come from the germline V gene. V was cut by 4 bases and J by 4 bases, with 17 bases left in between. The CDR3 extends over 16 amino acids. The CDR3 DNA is TGCGCCAGCAGCCCACTAACTAGGGCTTTATACAATGAGCAGTTCTTC. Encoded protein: CASSPLTRALYNEQFF.

The CDR3 nucleotides are TGTGCCAGCAGTTTATGGAGCACCGGGGAGCTGTTTTTT. It specifies CASSLWSTGELFF. The chain has TRBV28 and TRBJ2-2; D not resolved. Looked up from germline, CDR1 is MDHEN and CDR2 is SYDVKM. The CDR3 consists of 13 residues. The V end was cut by 0 bases, the J end by 4 bases, with 3 bases between.

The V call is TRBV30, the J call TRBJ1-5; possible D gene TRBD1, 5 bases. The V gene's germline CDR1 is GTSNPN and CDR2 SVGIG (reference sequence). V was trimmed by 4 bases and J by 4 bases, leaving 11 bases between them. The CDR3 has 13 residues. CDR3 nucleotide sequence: TGTGCCTGGAAGGGTGGGGCTAATCAGCCCCAGCATTTT. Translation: CAWKGGANQPQHF.

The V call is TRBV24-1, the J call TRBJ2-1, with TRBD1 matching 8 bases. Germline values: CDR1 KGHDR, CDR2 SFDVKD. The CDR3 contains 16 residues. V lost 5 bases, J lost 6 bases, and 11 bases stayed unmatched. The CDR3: CATSAVDRALGNEQFF. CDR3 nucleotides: TGTGCCACCAGTGCGGTGGACAGGGCTTTGGGCAATGAGCAGTTCTTC.

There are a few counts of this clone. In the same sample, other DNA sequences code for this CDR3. In DNA, the CDR3 is TGTGCCATCACTAGAGGGGGAAATGAAAAACTGTTTTTT. It yields the protein CAITRGGNEKLFF. J is TRBJ1-4 and V is TRBV10-3; a weak D match, TRBD1 (6 bases). The V gene lost 7 bases and the J gene lost 5 bases, with 11 bases spanning the gap. Germline lookup yields CDR1 ENHRY and CDR2 SYGVKD. The CDR3 runs to 13 residues.